The 7 T cell receptor beta chains below all came from one sample that was sequenced in a study of PD-1 blockade in classical Hodgkin lymphoma. The data were produced by immunoSEQ multiplex PCR, yet TCRdb's version contains in-frame clones alone and is incomplete. The data contain fewer than 35,000 clones, around 90% of them singletons. Time point of the sample: cycle 4 day 1 (C4D1), after more than five weeks of nivolumab. Every patient experienced relapse after autologous stem cell transplantation, and brentuximab vedotin exposure varied. With magnetic negative selection, CD4+ T cells were purified from PBMCs that had been thawed. The sequenced sample was CD4+ T cells from blood, obtained before the fourth cycle of nivolumab. Receptor source: a human donor with classical Hodgkin lymphoma.

The chain carries TRBV7-9 and TRBJ1-1; D is unclear. The CDR3 has 14 amino acids. Germline-derived CDR1 and CDR2 are SEHNR and FQNEAQ (reference sequence). Trimming cost V 0 bases and J 6 bases, with 11 bases left between them. The CDR3 reads CASSLAVSFPEAFF. The CDR3 nucleotides read TGTGCCAGCAGCTTAGCGGTAAGCTTCCCTGAAGCTTTCTTT.

The chain couples TRBV6-5 to TRBJ2-4; D is undetermined. V was cut by 4 bases and J by 3 bases, with 1 base left in between. The germline CDR1 and CDR2 sequences are MNHEY and SVGAGI. This CDR3 contains 11 residues. In DNA form, the CDR3 reads TGTGCCAGCAGTTTCAAAAACATTCAGTACTTC. Its protein product is CASSFKNIQYF.

The gene calls are TRBV4-2 and TRBJ1-1, with TRBD1 identical over 8 bases. Losses at the gene ends were 1 base for V and 4 bases for J; bases not matched to a gene: 8. CDR1 is LGHNA and CDR2 is YNFKEQ in the germline V gene. The CDR3 contains 16 residues. The CDR3 sequence: CASSQGRTGTSTEAFF. As DNA, the CDR3 is TGTGCCAGCAGCCAAGGGCGGACAGGGACTTCCACTGAAGCTTTCTTT.

V is TRBV6-5 and J is TRBJ1-4, with unresolved D. CDR3 length equals 14 residues. Germline V gene sequence: CDR1 MNHEY, CDR2 SVGAGI. V lost 2 bases and J 7 bases, leaving 11 bases between the germline ends. CDR3 sequence reads: CASSYPGFPEKLFF. The CDR3 DNA follows: TGTGCCAGCAGTTACCCCGGGTTCCCTGAAAAACTGTTTTTT.

The CDR3 reads CASSDPSGAVRVSGYTF. DNA of the CDR3: TGTGCCAGCAGTGACCCATCGGGGGCAGTTAGAGTTAGCGGCTACACCTTC. This chain uses TRBV6-1 with TRBJ1-2; perhaps TRBD1 as D (6 bases). With 3 bases removed from V and 8 bases from J, the gap between germline ends came to 25 bases. The CDR3 has 17 amino acids. Germline CDR1 is MNHNS and CDR2 is SASEGT.

The chain carries TRBV30 and TRBJ1-4, with unresolved D. The CDR3 length is 16 residues. Trimming took 2 bases from V and 1 from J, leaving 14 bases between them. Germline CDR1 GTSNPN, CDR2 SVGIG (reference sequence). DNA for the CDR3: TGTGCCTGGAGTAACGGGCGCCACCTAACTAATGAAAAACTGTTTTTT. The encoded protein is CAWSNGRHLTNEKLFF.

The gene calls are TRBV29-1 and TRBJ1-1; TRBD1 matches 7 bases. This CDR3 is built from 14 residues. The J segment lost 4 bases and the V segment lost 6 bases, leaving 11 bases of the junction unmatched. Germline CDR1 is SQVTM and CDR2 is ANQGSEA. The CDR3 nucleotides read TGCAGCGTGGTTATAGGGGGCGCGGGCACTGAAGCTTTCTTT. Residues: CSVVIGGAGTEAFF.